This T cell receptor beta chain comes out of a study of blood T cell repertoires in COVID-19. This clone was seen just once. The assay was immunoSEQ multiplex PCR, and TCRdb's table has in-frame clones only and misses some. Of 55,000 to 70,000 clones listed, about 90% are singletons. The germline V gene has CDR1 SNHLY and CDR2 FYNNEI. CDR3 length equals 12 residues. V dropped 10 bases and J dropped 6 bases, with 15 bases sitting between them. J is TRBJ1-1 and V is TRBV2; D is possibly TRBD1 (6 bases). The receptor was isolated from a woman between 45 and 60 years old with active or convalescent COVID-19. The specimen sequenced was peripheral blood. CDR3 nucleotide sequence: TGTGCCATTACCTCAGGGGTACCTGAAGCTTTCTTT. This gives the protein CAITSGVPEAFF.